The 25 T cell receptor beta chains below all came from one sample that was sequenced in a study of neoadjuvant nivolumab and ipilimumab in lung cancer. Libraries were prepared by immunoSEQ multiplex PCR; TCRdb keeps only in-frame clonotypes and omits some of them. Among 45,000 to 55,000 clones listed, 80% to 90% were seen once. The specimen comprised blood, sampled before neoadjuvant nivolumab, alone or with ipilimumab. The source of these receptors is an adult with non-small cell lung cancer. Some clones in this sample may be carry-over from other donors' samples.

This CDR3 is CSVPGGSGREQFF. CDR3 nucleotides: TGCAGCGTTCCTGGGGGGAGCGGGAGGGAGCAGTTCTTC. The rearrangement uses TRBV29-1 and TRBJ2-1; 9 nucleotides agree with TRBD2. Trimming cost V 5 bases and J 10 bases; bases outside gene matches: 9. This CDR3 contains 13 residues. Germline values: CDR1 SQVTM, CDR2 ANQGSEA.

This clone was seen only a few times. The chain links TRBV25-1 to TRBJ2-2; D might be TRBD2 (6 bases). Germline V gives CDR1 MGHDK, CDR2 SYGVNS. There are 14 residues in the CDR3. The V end lost 6 bases, the J end lost 3 bases, and 11 bases lay between the germline ends. CDR3 DNA: TGTGCCAGCAGGGGGGACTTCGACACCGGGGAGCTGTTTTTT. Its translation: CASRGDFDTGELFF.

The chain employs TRBV5-1 and TRBJ2-6; D might be TRBD2 (6 bases). Looked up from germline, CDR1 is SGHRS and CDR2 is YFSETQ. V was pared by 7 bases and J by 2 bases, with 16 bases between. The CDR3 extends over 16 amino acids. This chain's CDR3 is CASDAGFRPGANVLTF. CDR3 bases: TGCGCCAGCGACGCGGGGTTTAGGCCTGGGGCCAACGTCCTGACTTTC.

This clone was detected once. The rearrangement joins TRBV6-1 to TRBJ2-5, with a tentative D call TRBD2 (5 bases). Germline V gives CDR1 MNHNS, CDR2 SASEGT. V lost 6 bases and J lost 2, with 7 bases in between. This CDR3 is 12 amino acids long. The CDR3: CASSPGQETQYF. For the CDR3, the DNA is TGTGCCAGCAGCCCGGGACAAGAGACCCAGTACTTC.

The V call is TRBV23-1, the J call TRBJ2-7; the D is unclear. TRBV23-1 carries the ORF label, with uncertain function. The germline V and J ends were trimmed by 8 bases and 5 bases, with 7 bases remaining between them. CDR3 size: 10 residues. CDR3 DNA: TGCGCCAGCTATGGGGACGAGCAGTACTTC. Its protein product is CASYGDEQYF.

V is TRBV2 and J is TRBJ2-3; D call uncertain. Germline V gives CDR1 SNHLY, CDR2 FYNNEI. This CDR3 comprises 11 residues. Trimming took 7 bases from V and 3 from J, leaving 5 bases between them. The CDR3 DNA sequence: TGTGCCAGCAAGAGAACAGATACGCAGTATTTT. This gives the protein CASKRTDTQYF.

The chain uses TRBV29-1 and TRBJ2-7; 7 bases match TRBD1. There are 13 residues in the CDR3. V lost 5 bases, J lost 3 bases, and 7 bases stayed unmatched. Germline V gives CDR1 SQVTM, CDR2 ANQGSEA. The CDR3 loop is CSVRGQGVYEQYF. The CDR3 DNA is TGCAGCGTTAGGGGCCAGGGGGTCTACGAGCAGTACTTC.

The chain employs TRBV29-1 and TRBJ1-3, with no clear D. CDR3 length equals 14 residues. Germline V gene lookup returns CDR1 SQVTM and CDR2 ANQGSEA. Between the trimmed V and J ends, which lost 6 bases and 0 bases, there was a span of 12 bases. The CDR3 DNA is TGCAGCGTCCAAGGGCAGATCTCTGGAAACACCATATATTTT. This encodes CSVQGQISGNTIYF.

J is TRBJ2-5 and V is TRBV14; D unclear. Germline CDR1 SGHDN, CDR2 FVKESK. Trimming took 3 bases from V and 6 from J, leaving 14 bases between them. The CDR3 spans 14 residues. The CDR3 DNA follows: TGTGCCAGCAGCCATAGGACGATTTTCCAGACCCAGTACTTC. It translates to CASSHRTIFQTQYF.

Notes on this clone: At one end, the junction sequence differs from germline, possibly due to a read error. This rearrangement joins TRBV7-7 to TRBJ2-7; TRBD2 is a possible D gene (6 bases). The CDR3 loop spans 13 amino acids. Germline V CDR1 and CDR2: SSHAT, FNYEAQ (reference sequence). In nucleotides, the CDR3 is TGTGCTAGCAGCTTAGCCGGGGGCTACGAGCAGTACTTC. The encoded protein is CASSLAGGYEQYF.

This clone was counted a single time. The chain recombines TRBV5-6 with TRBJ2-7; tentative D call: TRBD1 (5 bases). Trimming left V 4 bases short and J 3 bases short, with 11 bases between. This CDR3 spans 13 amino acids. In germline, CDR1 is SGHDT, CDR2 YYEEEE. CDR3 amino acids: CASSPGSSYEQYF. In DNA form, the CDR3 reads TGTGCCAGCAGCCCAGGGTCCAGCTACGAGCAGTACTTC.

The chain has TRBV5-4 and TRBJ2-3; TRBD2 is a possible D gene (7 bases). V lost 3 bases and J lost 5, with 13 bases in between. This CDR3 has 14 residues. Looked up from germline, CDR1 is SGHNT and CDR2 is YYREEE (reference sequence). The CDR3 loop reads CASSSQGGGDTQYF. CDR3 DNA: TGTGCCAGCAGCTCACAGGGAGGGGGAGATACGCAGTATTTT. Full variable domain (remainder filled in from reference TRBV5-4 and TRBJ2-3): ETGVTQSPTHLIKTRGQQVTLRCSSQSGHNTVSWYQQALGQGPQFIFQYYREEENGRGNFPPRFSGLQFPNYSSELNVNALELDDSALYLCASSSQGGGDTQYFGPGTRLTVL.

The chain couples TRBV5-6 to TRBJ1-1; maybe TRBD1 (5 bases). The V gene lost 5 bases and the J gene lost 2 bases, with 16 bases spanning the gap. This CDR3 is 15 amino acids long. Germline V lookup: CDR1 SGHDT, CDR2 YYEEEE. The CDR3 is CASSSSQGLNTEAFF. CDR3 coding DNA: TGTGCCAGCAGTAGCTCCCAGGGTTTAAACACTGAAGCTTTCTTT.

This chain links TRBV30 with TRBJ2-1; 14 positions match TRBD2. The CDR3 runs to 16 residues. CDR1 is GTSNPN, CDR2 SVGIG, per germline (reference sequence). V was clipped by 0 bases and J by 7 bases; unmatched bases: 5. The CDR3 reads CAWSVMTSGRGNEQFF. In DNA, the CDR3 is TGTGCCTGGAGTGTGATGACTAGCGGGAGGGGAAATGAGCAGTTCTTC.

The chain is built from TRBV5-1 and TRBJ2-7; 7 bases match TRBD1. Germline loops: CDR1 SGHRS, CDR2 YFSETQ. V was pared by 4 bases and J by 2 bases, with 9 bases of the junction left unmatched. This CDR3 comprises 15 residues. CDR3 residues: CASSPRTGPTYEQYF. Here the CDR3 DNA reads TGCGCCAGCAGCCCAAGGACAGGACCCACCTACGAGCAGTACTTC. The whole variable domain, filled in from reference TRBV5-1 and TRBJ2-7, reads KAGVTQTPRYLIKTRGQQVTLSCSPISGHRSVSWYQQTPGQGLQFLFEYFSETQRNKGNFPGRFSGRQFSNSRSEMNVSTLELGDSALYLCASSPRTGPTYEQYFGPGTRLTVT.

The chain joins TRBV5-4 to TRBJ2-7; D may be TRBD1 (5 bases). Between the trimmed V and J ends, which lost 0 bases and 0 bases, there was a span of 10 bases. Germline CDR1 is SGHNT and CDR2 is YYREEE (reference sequence). The CDR3 is made up of 15 amino acids. CDR3 sequence: CASSLAPGSSYEQYF. CDR3 DNA sequence: TGTGCCAGCAGCTTGGCCCCAGGGTCCTCCTACGAGCAGTACTTC.

The chain has TRBV6-5 and TRBJ1-1; possibly TRBD1 for D (6 bases). The CDR3 covers 13 residues. The ends were cut back, 2 bases at V and 5 bases at J, with 9 bases in the middle. From germline, CDR1 is MNHEY and CDR2 SVGAGI. The DNA for the CDR3 is TGTGCCAGCAGTTACGTCAGGGGAACTGAAGCTTTCTTT. Protein: CASSYVRGTEAFF.

This rearrangement joins TRBV6-5 to TRBJ2-3, with D perhaps assigned TRBD1 or TRBD2 (5 bases each). Between the trimmed V and J ends, which lost 7 bases and 4 bases, there was a span of 18 bases. This CDR3 has 15 residues. Germline V gene data show CDR1 as MNHEY and CDR2 as SVGAGI. In DNA form, the CDR3 reads TGTGCCAGCACCCCCGGCGGACCGGGGCCAGATACGCAGTATTTT. It encodes CASTPGGPGPDTQYF.

This clone is a singleton in its sample. The chain carries TRBV7-6 and TRBJ2-2; 11 bases fit TRBD2. Per the germline V gene, CDR1 is SGHVS and CDR2 is FNYEAQ. V shed 4 bases and J 4 bases; nucleotides not matched to a gene: 2. This CDR3 is 15 amino acids long. CDR3 amino acids: CASSSTSGTTGELFF. The CDR3 DNA follows: TGTGCCAGCAGCTCGACTAGCGGGACCACCGGGGAGCTGTTTTTT.

The chain recombines TRBV5-6 with TRBJ2-5, with D unclear. V shed 0 bases and J shed 3 bases, with 9 bases lying between them. The CDR3 spans 14 residues. Germline V gene sequence: CDR1 SGHDT, CDR2 YYEEEE. In DNA form, the CDR3 reads TGTGCCAGCAGCTTGGGTTGGGTAAAAGAGACCCAGTACTTC. Its translation is CASSLGWVKETQYF.

This clone was seen a single time. The rearrangement links TRBV5-6 to TRBJ2-2, with 8 bases matching TRBD1. The CDR3 is made up of 15 amino acids. Trimming removed 5 bases from V and 8 bases from J; junction bases left unmatched: 11. Germline CDR1 SGHDT, CDR2 YYEEEE. CDR3 in amino acids: CASSTGQGIGGELFF. DNA of the CDR3: TGTGCCAGCAGTACCGGACAGGGTATTGGGGGGGAGCTGTTTTTT.

The rearrangement links TRBV30 to TRBJ1-3; no clear D gene. The ends were cut back, 0 bases at V and 1 base at J, with 4 bases in the middle. This CDR3 region has 13 residues. In germline, CDR1 is GTSNPN, CDR2 SVGIG (reference sequence). CDR3 DNA: TGTGCCTGGAGTGTAGGGTCTGGAAACACCATATATTTT. Amino acid sequence: CAWSVGSGNTIYF.

The chain uses TRBV30 and TRBJ2-7, with D maybe TRBD1 (6 bases). V lost 3 bases, J lost 2 bases, and 14 bases lay in between. Looked up from germline, CDR1 is GTSNPN and CDR2 is SVGIG (reference sequence). The CDR3 loop spans 14 amino acids. The CDR3 region is CAWSKTGTPYEQYF. CDR3 DNA: TGTGCCTGGAGCAAAACCGGGACACCCTACGAGCAGTACTTC.

V gene TRBV29-1 combines with J gene TRBJ2-1, with TRBD2 identical over 7 bases. Germline values: CDR1 SQVTM, CDR2 ANQGSEA. V lost 7 bases to trimming and J lost 4 bases; unmatched junction nucleotides: 10. This CDR3 spans 14 amino acids. The CDR3 DNA follows: TGCAGCGGCCTAGGGAGCGGGGATTACAATGAGCAGTTCTTC. It encodes CSGLGSGDYNEQFF.

The chain joins TRBV11-1 to TRBJ2-7, with a tentative D call TRBD1 (6 bases). Germline V gives CDR1 SGHAT, CDR2 FQDESV (reference sequence). The CDR3 contains 14 residues. Trimming stripped 4 bases from V and 1 base from J, with 11 bases between. As DNA, the CDR3 is TGTGCCAGCAGCTCGGGACAACCGTCCTACGAGCAGTACTTC. Protein product: CASSSGQPSYEQYF.